These 24 T cell receptor beta chains share one sample of origin, sequenced in a study of blood T cells in healthy people across ages. Sample-barcoded 5' priming and a J-beta primer mix drove a second PCR of about 6 to 12 cycles. MiXCR, applied by TCRdb to the 5' RACE reads, yields one record per CDR3 protein. The sample has roughly 570,000 distinct CDR3 sequences; 25% to 30% are singletons. Sequencing was performed on blood. These receptors originate from a woman aged 70-85 years in good health.

This clonotype was counted a few times. V and J are TRBV9 and TRBJ2-2; D uncertain. This CDR3 spans 12 amino acids. Trimming stripped 0 bases from V and 6 bases from J, with 3 bases between. The germline V gene has CDR1 SGDLS and CDR2 YYNGEE. The CDR3 loop is CASSVDAGELFF. The CDR3 coding sequence is TGTGCCAGCAGCGTAGACGCCGGGGAGCTGTTTTTT. The whole variable domain, filled in from reference TRBV9 and TRBJ2-2, reads DSGVTQTPKHLITATGQRVTLRCSPRSGDLSVYWYQQSLDQGLQFLIQYYNGEERAKGNILERFSAQQFPDLHSELNLSSLELGDSALYFCASSVDAGELFFGEGSRLTVL.

The rearrangement joins TRBV7-9 to TRBJ1-1; D unclear. Trimming left V 0 bases short and J 1 base short, with 12 bases between. Germline-derived CDR1 and CDR2 are SEHNR and FQNEAQ (reference sequence). CDR3 length: 16 amino acids. The CDR3 is CASSLAPGLRNTEAFF. The CDR3 DNA is TGTGCCAGCAGCTTAGCTCCTGGACTTAGGAACACTGAAGCTTTCTTT.

This clonotype was detected ten times or more. The chain has TRBV6-6 and TRBJ1-1; no firm D call. Trimming shortened V by 0 bases and J by 6 bases, and 11 bases separated the two germline ends. The CDR3 is made up of 14 amino acids. CDR1 and CDR2 (germline): MNHNY, SVGAGI (reference sequence). CDR3 bases: TGTGCCAGCAGTTACTCCGGCGATGGCGCTGAAGCTTTCTTT. Translating it yields CASSYSGDGAEAFF.

This clonotype was observed a handful of times. This chain joins TRBV3-1 and TRBJ2-3; no clear D. The length of the CDR3 is 12 residues. Germline V gene sequence: CDR1 LGHDT, CDR2 YNNKEL (reference sequence). With 3 bases removed from V and 6 bases from J, the gap between germline ends came to 7 bases. CDR3 sequence: CASSQTKDTQYF. DNA for the CDR3: TGTGCCAGCAGCCAGACGAAGGATACGCAGTATTTT.

The CDR3 here is CASSPVSGVAKNIQYF. CDR3 sequence (DNA): TGCGCCAGCAGCCCCGTATCAGGGGTAGCCAAAAACATTCAGTACTTC. The genes are TRBV4-1 and TRBJ2-4; D is perhaps TRBD1 (6 bases). Germline CDR1 reads MGHRA; CDR2 reads YSYEKL. The CDR3 consists of 16 residues. Trimming removed 4 bases from V and 0 bases from J, with 13 bases in between.

The rearrangement uses TRBV20-1 and TRBJ1-2; D gene uncertain. The V end lost 3 bases, the J end lost 3 bases, and 14 bases lay between the germline ends. CDR3 length equals 14 residues. From germline, CDR1 is DFQATT and CDR2 SNEGSKA (reference sequence). CDR3 sequence: CSARDGRGDYGYTF. The CDR3 DNA reads TGCAGTGCTAGGGACGGACGGGGAGACTATGGCTACACCTTC.

V is TRBV28 and J is TRBJ2-7, with D perhaps matching TRBD1 (6 bases). Looked up from germline, CDR1 is MDHEN and CDR2 is SYDVKM. V lost 7 bases, J lost 3 bases, and 13 bases lay in between. This CDR3 spans 13 amino acids. DNA of the CDR3: TGTGCCAGCACCACAGGGAGCCTCTACGAGCAGTACTTC. This translates into CASTTGSLYEQYF.

This clonotype has a handful of counts. V usage is TRBV10-3 and J usage is TRBJ2-5; D tentatively reads TRBD1 or TRBD2 (5 bases each). This CDR3 is 16 amino acids long. V lost 4 bases and J 1 base, leaving 16 bases between the germline ends. Germline V lookup: CDR1 ENHRY, CDR2 SYGVKD. The CDR3 sequence is CAISGSSLGPQETQYF. The CDR3, as DNA: TGTGCCATCAGTGGGTCGAGTCTGGGACCCCAAGAGACCCAGTACTTC.

This clonotype was seen a handful of times. The V gene is TRBV11-1, the J gene TRBJ2-3; 9 bases match TRBD1. Trimming took 0 bases from V and 5 from J; bases not matched to a gene: 6. Germline V gene data show CDR1 as SGHAT and CDR2 as FQDESV (reference sequence). CDR3 length: 16 residues. CDR3 region: CASSLAPGQGGDTQYF. CDR3 DNA sequence: TGTGCCAGCAGCTTAGCCCCGGGACAGGGCGGAGATACGCAGTATTTT. Filled out from reference TRBV11-1 and TRBJ2-3, the complete variable domain reads EAEVAQSPRYKITEKSQAVAFWCDPISGHATLYWYRQILGQGPELLVQFQDESVVDDSQLPKDRFSAERLKGVDSTLKIQPAELGDSAMYLCASSLAPGQGGDTQYFGPGTRLTVL.

There are a few counts of this clonotype. The chain recombines TRBV27 with TRBJ2-2, with 7 nucleotides matching TRBD2. Germline lookup yields CDR1 MNHEY and CDR2 SMNVEV (reference sequence). The trim removed 2 bases at V and 2 bases at J, leaving 8 bases unmatched. The CDR3 extends over 17 amino acids. CDR3 DNA sequence: TGTGCCAGCAGTTTAACCCTAGGGACTACTAACACCGGGGAGCTGTTTTTT. It is translated as CASSLTLGTTNTGELFF.

V is TRBV6-6 and J is TRBJ1-4, with D unresolved. CDR3 length equals 12 residues. The V end was cut by 6 bases, the J end by 10 bases, with 12 bases between. In germline, CDR1 is MNHNY, CDR2 SVGAGI (reference sequence). CDR3 loop: CASSTGTSKLFF. The CDR3, as DNA: TGTGCCAGCAGCACCGGAACATCAAAACTGTTTTTT.

This clonotype was detected once. The chain carries TRBV6-2 or TRBV6-3 and TRBJ1-2; D remains ambiguous. The CDR3 runs 15 residues. The V gene lost 5 bases and the J gene lost 2 bases, with 15 bases spanning the gap. The germline V gene has CDR1 MNHEY and CDR2 SVGEGT. The CDR3 protein is CASSLVGLGNYGYTF. CDR3 nucleotide sequence: TGTGCCAGCAGTCTGGTGGGCTTGGGGAACTATGGCTACACCTTC.

The sample holds a few counts of this clonotype. V is TRBV7-6 and J is TRBJ1-1; maybe TRBD1 (6 bases). This CDR3 comprises 15 residues. V was pared by 7 bases and J by 0 bases, with 15 bases between. The germline V gene encodes CDR1 SGHVS and CDR2 FNYEAQ. The CDR3 DNA reads as TGTGCCAGCACCCCTGTCCGGGGGCTGAACACTGAAGCTTTCTTT. Protein: CASTPVRGLNTEAFF.

About this clonotype itself: The junction does not match germline at one end; this may be a read error. This chain joins TRBV5-1 and TRBJ2-2, with 7 bases fitting TRBD1. CDR3 size: 14 residues. The V gene's germline CDR1 is SGHRS and CDR2 YFSETQ. CDR3 loop: CASSPTGNAGELFF. The CDR3 coding sequence is TGCGCCAGCAGCCCGACAGGGAACGCCGGGGAGCTGTTTTTT. Drawing the rest from reference TRBV5-1 and TRBJ2-2, the complete variable domain is KAGVTQTPRYLIKTRGQQVTLSCSPISGHRSVSWYQQTPGQGLQFLFEYFSETQRNKGNFPGRFSGRQFSNSRSEMNVSTLELGDSALYLCASSPTGNAGELFFGEGSRLTVL.

The chain has TRBV5-1 and TRBJ1-5; a weak D match, TRBD1 (5 bases). Trimming took 0 bases from V and 5 from J, leaving 12 bases between them. There are 15 residues in the CDR3. The germline CDR1 and CDR2 sequences are SGHRS and YFSETQ. The CDR3 reads CASSLGPLRDQPQHF. DNA of the CDR3: TGCGCCAGCAGCTTGGGACCCCTCAGGGATCAGCCCCAGCATTTT.

The chain uses TRBV4-3 and TRBJ1-1; the match to TRBD1 covers 7 bases. Germline V gives CDR1 LGHNA, CDR2 YSLEER. V was clipped by 9 bases and J by 1 base; unmatched bases: 2. The CDR3 totals 12 residues. CDR3 sequence (DNA): TGCGCCAGTGGACAGGCGAACACTGAAGCTTTCTTT. Amino acid sequence: CASGQANTEAFF.

This chain uses TRBV29-1 with TRBJ2-5; 8 bases fit TRBD2. The germline gives CDR1 SQVTM, CDR2 ANQGSEA. The CDR3 loop spans 14 amino acids. V trimming: 7 bases; J trimming: 4 bases; junction bases outside the gene matches: 11. CDR3 loop: CSGHLAGSRETQYF. CDR3 nucleotide sequence: TGCAGCGGACACTTAGCGGGGAGCCGAGAGACCCAGTACTTC.

The chain links TRBV29-1 to TRBJ2-5, with unresolved D. V shed 4 bases and J shed 0 bases, with 12 bases lying between them. Germline V CDR1 and CDR2: SQVTM, ANQGSEA. The CDR3 spans 14 residues. This CDR3 is CSVGSTVYQETQYF. The CDR3 bases are TGCAGCGTTGGGTCCACAGTTTACCAAGAGACCCAGTACTTC.

V and J are TRBV13 and TRBJ2-5; D might be TRBD1 or TRBD2, each matching 6 bases. The CDR3 has 12 amino acids. Trimming left V 8 bases short and J 4 bases short, with 11 bases between. Germline lookup yields CDR1 PRHDT and CDR2 FYEKMQ (reference sequence). The CDR3 sequence: CASGGPGETQYF. For the CDR3, the DNA is TGTGCCAGCGGGGGGCCTGGAGAGACCCAGTACTTC.

A few counts support this clonotype. This sequence joins TRBV20-1 and TRBJ2-3; D is undetermined. In germline, CDR1 is DFQATT, CDR2 SNEGSKA (reference sequence). This CDR3 is 12 amino acids long. The V and J ends lost 1 base and 10 bases respectively, with 12 bases between them. The CDR3 protein is CSARVPTQAQYF. CDR3 coding DNA: TGCAGTGCTAGAGTACCAACCCAGGCGCAGTATTTT.

This chain uses TRBV14 with TRBJ1-1, with D uncertain. The CDR3 loop spans 13 amino acids. Germline V CDR1 and CDR2: SGHDN, FVKESK. The V gene lost 3 bases and the J gene lost 0 bases, with 5 bases spanning the gap. The CDR3 nucleotides read TGTGCCAGCAGCCAGCAAATGAACACTGAAGCTTTCTTT. Protein: CASSQQMNTEAFF.

The chain recombines TRBV29-1 with TRBJ2-3; TRBD1 aligns across 9 bases. CDR1 is SQVTM, CDR2 ANQGSEA, per germline. The J segment lost 5 bases and the V segment lost 4 bases, leaving 7 bases of the junction unmatched. This CDR3 region has 14 residues. In DNA, the CDR3 is TGCAGCGTTGGCGTACAGGGGGCAGGAGATACGCAGTATTTT. It translates to CSVGVQGAGDTQYF.

In DNA, the CDR3 is TGCAGTGCTAGTATTTGGGGGGCCGGGACCTACAATGAGCAGTTCTTC. This sequence encodes CSASIWGAGTYNEQFF. The genes are TRBV20-1 and TRBJ2-1; D might be TRBD1 or TRBD2, each matching 6 bases. This CDR3 comprises 16 residues. Trimming stripped 3 bases from V and 2 bases from J, with 17 bases between. Per germline, CDR1 DFQATT and CDR2 SNEGSKA (reference sequence).

This chain joins TRBV4-3 and TRBJ2-7; D is unresolved. Trimming removed 0 bases from V and 6 bases from J, with 12 bases in between. Germline values: CDR1 LGHNA, CDR2 YSLEER. The CDR3 extends over 14 amino acids. The CDR3 protein is CASSQEVDWGEQYF. In DNA form, the CDR3 reads TGCGCCAGCAGCCAAGAGGTTGATTGGGGCGAGCAGTACTTC.